This TCR beta chain was sequenced for a study of cytomegalovirus exposure and HLA in healthy donors. In its sample, this clone was seen many times. Antigen unknown. PCR used 60 Vbeta primers and 13 Jbeta primers. The method was immunoSEQ multiplex PCR; TCRdb's version includes in-frame clones alone and lacks a portion of them. The sample consists of about 130,000 clones, more than 8% of them appearing once. The CDR3 sequence is 13 residues long. Between the trimmed V and J ends, which lost 8 bases and 0 bases, there was a span of 11 bases. Looked up from germline, CDR1 is MNHNS and CDR2 is SASEGT. Study results and caveats: TCR beta V- and J-gene trimming was later associated with a missense DCLRE1C variant. Sequencing depth across donors, presence/absence analyses assumed, was roughly uniform. Among TCR beta chains of equal frequency, HLA-associated ones were more clonally expanded in a later analysis.

All the people who gave samples were healthy bone marrow donors. Sequencing used PBMCs. This receptor was taken from a middle-aged man in good health and CMV-seronegative. This chain links TRBV6-1 with TRBJ2-7; D gene ambiguous. CDR3 residues: CASFGDHSYEQYF. As DNA, the CDR3 is TGTGCCAGCTTCGGAGACCACTCCTACGAGCAGTACTTC.